This TCR beta chain was obtained from a study of early stage breast cancer tumors. Overall study: Most invasive tumors, about 70% of the 16, were ER+/PR+/HER2-. Among some 12 ER+/PR+/HER2- tumors, eight were ductal, four lobular. Overall study results and limits: Comparing each tissue with blood distinguished tumor from normal in about 85% of the 16 patients.

The repertoire was sequenced with immunoSEQ multiplex PCR; TCRdb's copy has only in-frame clones and lacks some. The profile covers approximately 9,300 clones, with under 80% appearing a single time and 7% to 9% taken by the ten largest. Regarding this clone: Its antigen is as yet unknown.

Sequenced input: normal breast tissue next to the tumor. This receptor was obtained from a person aged 35-49 years with breast cancer.

CDR3 sequence: CAISDPTHNEQFF. The DNA for the CDR3 is TGTGCCATCAGTGACCCTACCCACAATGAGCAGTTCTTC. The chain combines TRBV10-3 with TRBJ2-1; the D is unclear. Trimming cost V 3 bases and J 5 bases, with 8 bases left between them. This CDR3 region has 13 residues. Per germline, CDR1 ENHRY and CDR2 SYGVKD.